These 17 T cell receptor beta chains came from one sample sequenced in a study of T cell responses to AZD1222 COVID-19 vaccine. Generated by immunoSEQ multiplex PCR, the TCRdb table keeps only in-frame clones and is missing some. The data hold around 66,000 clones, with 88% observed a single time. Specimen: peripheral blood, collected 28 days after the second dose of the MenACWY control vaccine. The receptors originated from an adult who received the MenACWY meningococcal vaccine as a control.

The chain employs TRBV9 and TRBJ1-6, with a possible D match to TRBD1 (6 bases). This CDR3 region has 16 residues. Per the germline V gene, CDR1 is SGDLS and CDR2 is YYNGEE. V lost 2 bases and J lost 0, with 9 bases in between. Here the CDR3 DNA reads TGTGCCAGCAGCGTCACAGGGAACTCCTATAATTCACCCCTCCACTTT. Its translation is CASSVTGNSYNSPLHF.

This clone is a singleton in its sample. The chain links TRBV5-5 to TRBJ2-1, with 9 positions matching TRBD2. Germline values: CDR1 SGHKS, CDR2 YYEKEE (reference sequence). The CDR3 is 14 residues long. V lost 0 bases to trimming and J lost 9 bases; unmatched junction nucleotides: 4. CDR3 amino acids: CASSLGLAGSEQFF. The CDR3 nucleotides read TGTGCCAGCAGCTTGGGGCTAGCGGGATCTGAGCAGTTCTTC.

V and J are TRBV29-1 and TRBJ2-3; 10 nucleotides line up with TRBD1. The CDR3 length is 13 residues. J gave up 6 bases and V 3 bases, and 3 bases lay outside the gene matches. Germline V gene lookup returns CDR1 SQVTM and CDR2 ANQGSEA. CDR3 nucleotides: TGCAGCGTTGACTCGGGACAGGGGGATACGCAGTATTTT. The encoded protein is CSVDSGQGDTQYF.

The chain has TRBV11-2 and TRBJ2-1; D is tentatively TRBD1 or TRBD2 (5 bases each). Trimming took 0 bases from V and 10 from J, leaving 7 bases between them. The CDR3 covers 12 residues. CDR1 is SGHAT and CDR2 is FQNNGV in the germline V gene. The CDR3 DNA reads as TGTGCCAGCAGCTTAGATTGGGGGGAGCAGTTCTTC. This gives the protein CASSLDWGEQFF.

The rearrangement joins TRBV3-1 (or the pseudogene TRBV3-2) to TRBJ2-1; no definite D call. Trimming cost V 2 bases and J 2 bases, with 10 bases left between them. In germline, CDR1 is LGHDT, CDR2 YNNKEL (reference sequence). The CDR3 sequence is 15 residues long. CDR3 region: CASSQPGQPYNEQFF. The DNA for the CDR3 is TGTGCCAGCAGCCAACCCGGGCAACCCTACAATGAGCAGTTCTTC.

V usage is TRBV28 and J usage is TRBJ2-2; D remains ambiguous. Germline-derived CDR1 and CDR2 are MDHEN and SYDVKM. V was shortened by 7 bases and J by 0 bases, with 15 bases between the two germline ends. The length of the CDR3 is 16 residues. CDR3 sequence: CASNSYWDSNTGELFF. CDR3 coding DNA: TGTGCCAGCAACTCCTACTGGGATTCGAACACCGGGGAGCTGTTTTTT.

The chain couples TRBV6-5 to TRBJ2-2; D is unclear. Germline-derived CDR1 and CDR2 are MNHEY and SVGAGI. Trimming shortened V by 0 bases and J by 3 bases, and 8 bases separated the two germline ends. The CDR3 has 15 amino acids. The CDR3 sequence: CASSYSLQYTGELFF. CDR3 DNA: TGTGCCAGCAGTTACTCGTTGCAGTACACCGGGGAGCTGTTTTTT.

This clone was found once. This chain connects TRBV30 to TRBJ2-7, with D possibly matching TRBD2 (6 bases). Trimming removed 8 bases at V and 2 bases at J, with 10 bases between. The CDR3 spans 11 residues. CDR1 and CDR2 (germline): GTSNPN, SVGIG (reference sequence). CDR3 in amino acids: CAAGFPYEQYF. The CDR3 DNA reads TGTGCCGCGGGATTCCCCTACGAGCAGTACTTC.

The J gene is TRBJ2-3, the V gene TRBV7-3; D remains ambiguous. The CDR3 length is 14 residues. With 5 bases removed from V and 1 base from J, the gap between germline ends came to 10 bases. Germline CDR1 reads SGHTA; CDR2 reads FQGTGA. The CDR3 reads CASSPGGGTDTQYF. The DNA of the CDR3 is TGTGCCAGCAGCCCCGGTGGGGGCACAGATACGCAGTATTTT.

V gene TRBV19 combines with J gene TRBJ1-2; the D gene is possibly TRBD1 (5 bases). Per the germline V gene, CDR1 is LNHDA and CDR2 is SQIVND (reference sequence). Deletions cut 5 bases from V and 8 bases from J, with 15 bases between. This CDR3 comprises 13 residues. In DNA form, the CDR3 reads TGTGCCAGTAGTCCCCGCCACCGGGGGGGCTACACCTTC. It encodes CASSPRHRGGYTF.

This clone was recorded only once. This chain joins TRBV19 and TRBJ2-2, with D perhaps given as TRBD1 or TRBD2 (6 bases each). Germline CDR1 and CDR2: LNHDA and SQIVND (reference sequence). CDR3 length: 18 amino acids. Trimming stripped 6 bases from V and 4 bases from J, with 24 bases between. CDR3 nucleotide sequence: TGTGCCAGTAGCGTCGGGGGCCAATCGGACCCGTTCACCGGGGAGCTGTTTTTT. Translating it yields CASSVGGQSDPFTGELFF.

The chain links TRBV28 to TRBJ2-6; the D is unclear. There are 13 residues in the CDR3. Trimming cost V 7 bases and J 0 bases, with 4 bases left between them. Germline V gene lookup returns CDR1 MDHEN and CDR2 SYDVKM. CDR3 residues: CASTPSGANVLTF. The CDR3 region has the DNA TGTGCCAGCACCCCCTCTGGGGCCAACGTCCTGACTTTC.

The rearrangement links TRBV5-4 to TRBJ1-6; a possible D gene is TRBD1 (5 bases). Trimming left V 1 base short and J 10 bases short, with 12 bases between. Looked up from germline, CDR1 is SGHNT and CDR2 is YYREEE (reference sequence). The CDR3 loop spans 14 amino acids. The CDR3 nucleotides are TGTGCCAGCAGCTTGACGTCGCAGGGATCACCCCTCCACTTT. It translates to CASSLTSQGSPLHF.

The rearrangement uses TRBV3-1 (or the pseudogene TRBV3-2) and TRBJ2-7; a possible D gene is TRBD1 (5 bases). Germline CDR1 reads LGHDT; CDR2 reads YNNKEL (reference sequence). V was trimmed by 3 bases and J by 5 bases, leaving 8 bases between them. The CDR3 covers 12 residues. CDR3 sequence: CASSHQGHEQYF. CDR3 DNA: TGTGCCAGCAGCCACCAGGGCCACGAGCAGTACTTC.

The chain combines TRBV11-3 with TRBJ2-1; D is perhaps TRBD1 or TRBD2 (5 bases each). Deletions cut 4 bases from V and 11 bases from J, with 12 bases between. CDR3 length: 12 residues. CDR1 and CDR2 (germline): SGHNT, YENEEA. The CDR3 DNA reads TGTGCCAGCAGCTCCGTCCGGGACCAGCAGTTCTTC. This encodes CASSSVRDQQFF.

This clone was counted once. The rearrangement links TRBV27 to TRBJ1-1; TRBD1 matches 7 bases. The germline CDR1 and CDR2 sequences are MNHEY and SMNVEV (reference sequence). There are 13 residues in the CDR3. The V and J ends lost 6 bases and 1 base, in that order; junction bases with no gene match: 2. The CDR3 here is CASSRQGNTEAFF. DNA of the CDR3: TGTGCCAGCAGCCGACAGGGGAACACTGAAGCTTTCTTT.

This clone has only one observation. CDR3 sequence (DNA): TGTGCCAGCAGCGACAGAATAAGCTACGAGCAGTACTTC. Its translation is CASSDRISYEQYF. V gene TRBV7-8 combines with J gene TRBJ2-7, with D perhaps matching TRBD1 (5 bases). The CDR3 consists of 13 residues. CDR1 is SGHVS, CDR2 FQNEAQ, per germline. V dropped 5 bases and J dropped 3 bases, with 11 bases sitting between them.